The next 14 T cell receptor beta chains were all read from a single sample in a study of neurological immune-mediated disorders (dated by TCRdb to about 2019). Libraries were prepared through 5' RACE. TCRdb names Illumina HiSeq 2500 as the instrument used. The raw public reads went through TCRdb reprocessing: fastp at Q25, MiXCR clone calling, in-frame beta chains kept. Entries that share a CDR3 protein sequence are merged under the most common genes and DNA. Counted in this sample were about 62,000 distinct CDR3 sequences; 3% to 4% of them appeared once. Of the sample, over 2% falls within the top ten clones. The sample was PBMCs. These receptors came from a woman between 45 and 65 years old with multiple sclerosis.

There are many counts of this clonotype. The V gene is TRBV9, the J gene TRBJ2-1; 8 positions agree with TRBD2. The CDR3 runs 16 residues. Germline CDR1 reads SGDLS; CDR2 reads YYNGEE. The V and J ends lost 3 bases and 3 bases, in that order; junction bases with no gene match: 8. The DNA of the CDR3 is TGTGCCAGCAGCGGCGGGGGGAGTACCAACTACAATGAGCAGTTCTTC. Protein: CASSGGGSTNYNEQFF.

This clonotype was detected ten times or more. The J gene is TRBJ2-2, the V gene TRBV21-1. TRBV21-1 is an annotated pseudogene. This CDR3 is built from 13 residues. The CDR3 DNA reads TGTGCCAGCAGCAAAGTTGACACCGGGGAGCTGTTTTTT. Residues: CASSKVDTGELFF.

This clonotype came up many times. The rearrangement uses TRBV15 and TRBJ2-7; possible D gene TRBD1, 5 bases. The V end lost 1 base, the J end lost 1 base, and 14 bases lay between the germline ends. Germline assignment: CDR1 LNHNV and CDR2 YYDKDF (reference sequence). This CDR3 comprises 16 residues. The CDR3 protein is CATSRVPADRSYEQYF. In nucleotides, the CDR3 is TGTGCCACCAGCAGAGTTCCCGCAGACAGATCCTACGAGCAGTACTTC.

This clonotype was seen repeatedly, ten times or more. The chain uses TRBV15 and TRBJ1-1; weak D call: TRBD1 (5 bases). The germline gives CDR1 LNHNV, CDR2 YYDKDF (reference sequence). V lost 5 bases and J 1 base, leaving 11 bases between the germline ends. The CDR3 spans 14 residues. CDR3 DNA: TGTGCCACCAGCCCCGGTGGGGCGAACACTGAAGCTTTCTTT. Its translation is CATSPGGANTEAFF. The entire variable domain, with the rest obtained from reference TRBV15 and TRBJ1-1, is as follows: DAMVIQNPRYQVTQFGKPVTLSCSQTLNHNVMYWYQQKSSQAPKLLFHYYDKDFNNEADTPDNFQSRRPNTSFCFLDIRSPGLGDTAMYLCATSPGGANTEAFFGQGTRLTVV.

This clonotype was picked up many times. The DNA of the CDR3 is TGTGCCAGCAGCTTAGTTGGGGTCGGTCTCGTTAATGAGCAGTTCTTC. Its protein is CASSLVGVGLVNEQFF. J is TRBJ2-1 and V is TRBV7-8; D not resolved. This CDR3 has 16 residues. CDR1 SGHVS and CDR2 FQNEAQ come from the germline V gene. Trimming removed 1 base at V and 7 bases at J, with 17 bases between.

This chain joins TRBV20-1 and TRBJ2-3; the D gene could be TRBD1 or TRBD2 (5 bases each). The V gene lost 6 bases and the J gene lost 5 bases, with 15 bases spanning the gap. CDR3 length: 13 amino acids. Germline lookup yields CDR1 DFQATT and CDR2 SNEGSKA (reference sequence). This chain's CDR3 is CSADVGVKDTQYF. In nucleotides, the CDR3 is TGCAGTGCCGATGTGGGGGTCAAAGATACGCAGTATTTT.

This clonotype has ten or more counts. CDR3 sequence reads: CASSPLTGNQYGYTF. The DNA of the CDR3 is TGTGCCAGCAGCCCACTGACAGGAAACCAATATGGCTACACCTTC. The V gene is TRBV3-1, the J gene TRBJ1-2; maybe TRBD1 (6 bases). Per germline, CDR1 LGHDT and CDR2 YNNKEL (reference sequence). CDR3 length: 15 amino acids. Trimming stripped 4 bases from V and 5 bases from J, with 17 bases between.

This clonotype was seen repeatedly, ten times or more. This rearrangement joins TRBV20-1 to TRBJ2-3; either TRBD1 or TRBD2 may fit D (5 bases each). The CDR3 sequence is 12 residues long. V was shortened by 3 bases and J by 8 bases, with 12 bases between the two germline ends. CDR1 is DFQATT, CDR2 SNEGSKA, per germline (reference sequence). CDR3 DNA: TGCAGTGCTAGTCGGGGCGCGGGTACGCAGTATTTT. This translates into CSASRGAGTQYF.

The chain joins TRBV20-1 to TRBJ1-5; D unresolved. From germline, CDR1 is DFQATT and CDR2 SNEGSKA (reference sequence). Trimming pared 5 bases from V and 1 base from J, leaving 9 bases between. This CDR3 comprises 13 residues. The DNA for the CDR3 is TGCAGTGCTCGTCAAAGCAGCAATCAGCCCCAGCATTTT. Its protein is CSARQSSNQPQHF.

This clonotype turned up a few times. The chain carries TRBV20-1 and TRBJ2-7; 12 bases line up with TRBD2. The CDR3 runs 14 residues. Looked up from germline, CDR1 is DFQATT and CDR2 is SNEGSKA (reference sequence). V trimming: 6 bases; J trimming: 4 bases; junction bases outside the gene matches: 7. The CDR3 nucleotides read TGCAGTGCGCCGACTAGCGGGAGAAAGTACGAGCAGTACTTC. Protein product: CSAPTSGRKYEQYF.

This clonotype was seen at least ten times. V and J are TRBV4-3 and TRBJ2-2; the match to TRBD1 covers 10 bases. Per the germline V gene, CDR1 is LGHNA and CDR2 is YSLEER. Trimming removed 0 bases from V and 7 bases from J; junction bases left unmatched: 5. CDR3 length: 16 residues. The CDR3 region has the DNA TGCGCCAGCAGCCAAGATGACAGGGGGCGAATCGGGGAGCTGTTTTTT. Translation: CASSQDDRGRIGELFF.

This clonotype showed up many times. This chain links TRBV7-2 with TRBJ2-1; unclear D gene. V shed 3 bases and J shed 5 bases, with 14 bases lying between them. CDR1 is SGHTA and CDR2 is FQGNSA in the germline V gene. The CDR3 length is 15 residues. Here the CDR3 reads CASSFQLSTHNEQFF. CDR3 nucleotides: TGTGCCAGCAGCTTTCAGCTGTCAACTCACAATGAGCAGTTCTTC.

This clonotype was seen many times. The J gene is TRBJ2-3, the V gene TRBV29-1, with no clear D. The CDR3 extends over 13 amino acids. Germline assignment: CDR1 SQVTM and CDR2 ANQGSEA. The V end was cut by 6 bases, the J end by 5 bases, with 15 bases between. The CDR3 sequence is CSVSISSLDTQYF. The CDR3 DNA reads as TGCAGCGTCTCTATTTCCAGTTTAGATACGCAGTATTTT.

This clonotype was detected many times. CDR3 loop: CASSRDTANYGYTF. For the CDR3, the DNA is TGTGCCAGCAGCAGGGACACAGCTAACTATGGCTACACCTTC. This chain connects TRBV11-2 to TRBJ1-2; a possible D gene is TRBD1 (6 bases). The V gene's germline CDR1 is SGHAT and CDR2 FQNNGV. The V and J ends lost 5 bases and 0 bases respectively, with 10 bases between them. CDR3 length equals 14 residues. Full variable domain (missing parts from reference TRBV11-2 and TRBJ1-2): EAGVAQSPRYKIIEKRQSVAFWCNPISGHATLYWYQQILGQGPKLLIQFQNNGVVDDSQLPKDRFSAERLKGVDSTLKIQPAKLEDSAVYLCASSRDTANYGYTFGSGTRLTVV.